The clone carrying this TCR beta chain has a handful of counts. Its target is unknown. The sample comes from a study of T-cell memory formation after mild COVID-19. On the study more broadly: Clustering of TCRs was largely donor specific. Broader study findings: Clones that shrank (day 15 to 85) were balanced CD4/CD8, whereas later expanders leaned CD4+. A subset of responding clones appeared in pre-infection memory, suggesting cross-reactive memory joined. Clones that contracted clustered mainly in CM and EM if CD4+ and in EMRA if CD8+.

TCRdb re-called the 5' RACE reads with MiXCR, one entry per CDR3 protein. The data hold some 490,000 distinct CDR3 sequences, with around a sixth observed a single time. The TCR sequence derives from an adult woman who had mild COVID-19 (a few samples of this study predate the infection). Cell type and time point are not known. Sequencing used PBMCs or a T cell subset sorted from them (not recorded which).

DNA of the CDR3: TGTGCCACCAGTGATGGGAGATCCAATGAGCAGTTCTTC. The encoded protein is CATSDGRSNEQFF. V gene TRBV24-1 combines with J gene TRBJ2-1; D possibly corresponds to TRBD2 (5 bases). This CDR3 is built from 13 residues. Germline V gene data show CDR1 as KGHDR and CDR2 as SFDVKD. Trimming took 3 bases from V and 6 from J, leaving 8 bases between them.